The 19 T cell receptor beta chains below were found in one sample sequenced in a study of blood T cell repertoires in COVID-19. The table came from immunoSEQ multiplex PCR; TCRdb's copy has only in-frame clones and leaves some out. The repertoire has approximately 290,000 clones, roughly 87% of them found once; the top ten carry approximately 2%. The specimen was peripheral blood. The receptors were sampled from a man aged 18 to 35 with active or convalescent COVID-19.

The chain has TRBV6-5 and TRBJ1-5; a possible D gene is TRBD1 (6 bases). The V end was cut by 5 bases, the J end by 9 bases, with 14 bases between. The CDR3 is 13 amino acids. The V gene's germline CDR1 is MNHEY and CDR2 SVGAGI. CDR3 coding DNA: TGTGCCAGCAGTCCCCGACAGGTTTTGCCCCAGCATTTT. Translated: CASSPRQVLPQHF.

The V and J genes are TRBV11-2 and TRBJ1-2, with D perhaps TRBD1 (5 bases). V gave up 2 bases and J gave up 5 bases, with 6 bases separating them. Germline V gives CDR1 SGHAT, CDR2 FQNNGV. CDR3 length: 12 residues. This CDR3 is CASSLTGYGYTF. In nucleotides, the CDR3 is TGTGCCAGCAGCTTAACAGGTTATGGCTACACCTTC.

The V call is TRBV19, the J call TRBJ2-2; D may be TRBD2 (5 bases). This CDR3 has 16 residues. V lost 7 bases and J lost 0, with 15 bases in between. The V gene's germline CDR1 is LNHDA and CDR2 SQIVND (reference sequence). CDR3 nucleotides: TGTGCCAGTACCCCGTCGAGGGCCGCGAACACCGGGGAGCTGTTTTTT. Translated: CASTPSRAANTGELFF.

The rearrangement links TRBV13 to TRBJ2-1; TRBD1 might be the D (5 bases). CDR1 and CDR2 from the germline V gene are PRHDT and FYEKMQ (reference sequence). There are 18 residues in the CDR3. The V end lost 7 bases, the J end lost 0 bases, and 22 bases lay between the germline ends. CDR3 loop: CASNSLKGFTSSYNEQFF. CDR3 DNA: TGTGCCAGCAACTCACTTAAGGGGTTCACAAGCTCCTACAATGAGCAGTTCTTC.

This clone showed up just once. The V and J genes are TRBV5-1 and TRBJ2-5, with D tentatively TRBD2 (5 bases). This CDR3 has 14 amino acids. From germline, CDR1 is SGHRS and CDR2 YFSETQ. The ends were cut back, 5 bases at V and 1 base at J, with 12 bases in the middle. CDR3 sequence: CASREYGVQETQYF. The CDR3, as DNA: TGCGCCAGCAGGGAATACGGGGTCCAAGAGACCCAGTACTTC.

CDR3 nucleotides: TGTGCCTGGAGCGATCGGGAGGGCCATGGCACAGATACGCAGTATTTT. Translating it yields CAWSDREGHGTDTQYF. V and J are TRBV30 and TRBJ2-3; 8 positions match TRBD2. Trimming cost V 3 bases and J 1 base; bases outside gene matches: 9. This CDR3 is built from 16 residues. The germline CDR1 and CDR2 sequences are GTSNPN and SVGIG (reference sequence). Drawing the rest from reference TRBV30 and TRBJ2-3, the complete variable domain is SQTIHQWPATLVQPVGSPLSLECTVEGTSNPNLYWYRQAAGRGLQLLFYSVGIGQISSEVPQNLSASRPQDRQFILSSKKLLLSDSGFYLCAWSDREGHGTDTQYFGPGTRLTVL.

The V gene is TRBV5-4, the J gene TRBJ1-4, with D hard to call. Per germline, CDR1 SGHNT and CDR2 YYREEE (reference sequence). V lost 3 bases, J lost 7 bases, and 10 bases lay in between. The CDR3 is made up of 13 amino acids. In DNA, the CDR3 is TGTGCCAGCAGCTCCTCCTTGGCTGAAAAACTGTTTTTT. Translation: CASSSSLAEKLFF.

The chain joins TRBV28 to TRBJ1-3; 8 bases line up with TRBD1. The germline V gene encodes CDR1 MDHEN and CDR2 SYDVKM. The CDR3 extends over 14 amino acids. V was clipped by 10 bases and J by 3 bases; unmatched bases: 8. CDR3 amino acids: CATLQGAGGNTIYF. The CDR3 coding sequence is TGTGCCACCCTCCAGGGGGCCGGTGGAAACACCATATATTTT. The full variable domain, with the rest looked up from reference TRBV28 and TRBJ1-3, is DVKVTQSSRYLVKRTGEKVFLECVQDMDHENMFWYRQDPGLGLRLIYFSYDVKMKEKGDIPEGYSVSREKKERFSLILESASTNQTSMYLCATLQGAGGNTIYFGEGSWLTVV.

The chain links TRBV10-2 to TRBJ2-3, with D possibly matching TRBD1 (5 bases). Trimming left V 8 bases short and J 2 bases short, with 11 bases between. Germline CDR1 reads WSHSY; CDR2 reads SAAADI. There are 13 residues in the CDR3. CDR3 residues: CASAMGHTDTQYF. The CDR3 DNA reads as TGCGCCAGCGCGATGGGGCACACAGATACGCAGTATTTT.

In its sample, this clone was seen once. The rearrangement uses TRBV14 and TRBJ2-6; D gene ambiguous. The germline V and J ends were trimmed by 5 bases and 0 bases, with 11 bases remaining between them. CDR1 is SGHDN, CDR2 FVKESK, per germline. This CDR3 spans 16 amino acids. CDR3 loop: CASSTNSISGANVLTF. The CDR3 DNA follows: TGTGCCAGCAGCACCAATAGTATCTCTGGGGCCAACGTCCTGACTTTC. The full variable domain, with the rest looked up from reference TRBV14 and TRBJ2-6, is EAGVTQFPSHSVIEKGQTVTLRCDPISGHDNLYWYRRVMGKEIKFLLHFVKESKQDESGMPNNRFLAERTGGTYSTLKVQPAELEDSGVYFCASSTNSISGANVLTFGAGSRLTVL.

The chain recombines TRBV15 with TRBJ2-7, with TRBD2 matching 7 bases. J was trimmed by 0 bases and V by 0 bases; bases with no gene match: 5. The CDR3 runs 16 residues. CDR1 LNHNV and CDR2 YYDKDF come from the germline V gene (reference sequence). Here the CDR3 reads CATSRDLASGSYEQYF. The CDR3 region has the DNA TGTGCCACCAGCAGAGATTTAGCTAGCGGCTCCTACGAGCAGTACTTC.

The DNA of the CDR3 is TGTGCCAGCAGATTACAGGGGGAAGGGACCCAGTACTTC. Translated, it gives CASRLQGEGTQYF. V usage is TRBV28 and J usage is TRBJ2-5; 8 bases line up with TRBD1. This CDR3 has 13 residues. The V gene end was trimmed by 6 bases and the J gene end by 7 bases; junction bases not matched to a gene: 7. Germline V gene data show CDR1 as MDHEN and CDR2 as SYDVKM. Full variable domain (missing parts from reference TRBV28 and TRBJ2-5): DVKVTQSSRYLVKRTGEKVFLECVQDMDHENMFWYRQDPGLGLRLIYFSYDVKMKEKGDIPEGYSVSREKKERFSLILESASTNQTSMYLCASRLQGEGTQYFGPGTRLLVL.

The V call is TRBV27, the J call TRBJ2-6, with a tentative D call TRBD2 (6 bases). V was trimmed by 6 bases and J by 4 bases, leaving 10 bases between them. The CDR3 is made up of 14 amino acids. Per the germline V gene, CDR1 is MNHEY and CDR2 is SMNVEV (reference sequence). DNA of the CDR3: TGTGCCAGCAGCGGGACTCCCGGGGCCAACGTCCTGACTTTC. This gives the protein CASSGTPGANVLTF.

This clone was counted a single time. The CDR3 sequence is CASSPVSSYEQYF. CDR3 bases: TGTGCCAGCTCACCAGTGAGCTCCTACGAGCAGTACTTC. The rearrangement uses TRBV18 and TRBJ2-7, with unresolved D. V dropped 2 bases and J dropped 0 bases, with 5 bases sitting between them. The CDR3 length is 13 residues. The germline CDR1 and CDR2 sequences are KGHSH and LQKENI.

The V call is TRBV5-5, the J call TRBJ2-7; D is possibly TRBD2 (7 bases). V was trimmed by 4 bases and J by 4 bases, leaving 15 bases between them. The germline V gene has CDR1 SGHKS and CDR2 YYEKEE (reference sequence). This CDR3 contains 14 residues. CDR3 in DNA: TGTGCCAGCAGCCTGCCCGGGGGGCTGTACGAGCAGTACTTC. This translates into CASSLPGGLYEQYF.

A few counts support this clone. The DNA of the CDR3 is TGTGCCAGCAGCTTGGTGGGGGGAGAGAAGACCCAGTACTTC. The encoded protein is CASSLVGGEKTQYF. The rearrangement joins TRBV5-4 to TRBJ2-5, with D perhaps matching TRBD2 (6 bases). Germline V CDR1 and CDR2: SGHNT, YYREEE (reference sequence). This CDR3 has 14 amino acids. The V gene lost 0 bases and the J gene lost 6 bases, with 12 bases spanning the gap.

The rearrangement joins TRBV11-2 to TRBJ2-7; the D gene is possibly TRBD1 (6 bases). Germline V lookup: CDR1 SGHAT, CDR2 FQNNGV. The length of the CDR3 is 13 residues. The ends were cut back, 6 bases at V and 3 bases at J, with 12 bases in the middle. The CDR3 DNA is TGTGCCAGCAGGGGGACATTTGGCTACGAGCAGTACTTC. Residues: CASRGTFGYEQYF.

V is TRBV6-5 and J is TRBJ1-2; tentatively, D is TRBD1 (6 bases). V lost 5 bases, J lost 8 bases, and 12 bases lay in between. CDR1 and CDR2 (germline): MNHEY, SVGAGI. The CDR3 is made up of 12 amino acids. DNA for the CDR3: TGTGCCAGCAGTCGGACAGAAACCGGCTACACCTTC. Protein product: CASSRTETGYTF.

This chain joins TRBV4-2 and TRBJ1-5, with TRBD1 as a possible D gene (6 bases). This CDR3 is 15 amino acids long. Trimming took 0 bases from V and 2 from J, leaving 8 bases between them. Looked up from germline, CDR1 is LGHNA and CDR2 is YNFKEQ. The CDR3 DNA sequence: TGTGCCAGCAGCCAAGATAGGACAGGCAATCAGCCCCAGCATTTT. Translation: CASSQDRTGNQPQHF.